This TCR beta chain was sequenced for a study of cytomegalovirus exposure and HLA in healthy donors. The overall study: Genetic ancestry analysis placed about 84% of the approximately 400 donors that were genotyped in the Caucasian-associated cluster. Study outcomes and limitations: Researchers reported in a later analysis that common viral pathogens appeared linked to several top clusters.

The PCR made use of 60 Vbeta and 13 Jbeta primers. Sequencing used immunoSEQ multiplex PCR; TCRdb keeps in-frame clones, though not all of them. The table shows 150,000 to 200,000 clones, with around 74% occurring only once. About this clone itself: Its antigen is as yet unknown.

CDR1 is SGHVS, CDR2 FQNEAQ, per germline. The CDR3 runs 17 residues. Unmatched junction bases numbered 6, after V lost 1 base and J lost 0 bases. The receptor comes from a female donor in good health and CMV-seronegative. Sequencing was performed on PBMCs. This sequence joins TRBV7-8 and TRBJ2-5; TRBD2 matches at 9 bases. CDR3 protein: CASSLGLAGGYQETQYF. The CDR3 coding sequence is TGTGCCAGCAGCTTAGGACTGGCGGGGGGGTACCAAGAGACCCAGTACTTC. The full variable domain, with the rest looked up from reference TRBV7-8 and TRBJ2-5, is GAGVSQSPRYKVAKRGQDVALRCDPISGHVSLFWYQQALGQGPEFLTYFQNEAQLDKSGLPSDRFFAERPEGSVSTLKIQRTQQEDSAVYLCASSLGLAGGYQETQYFGPGTRLLVL.